This T cell receptor (beta chain) appears in the sequencing data of a study of blood T cell repertoires in COVID-19. For the study at large: Researchers got acute and convalescent COVID-19 samples from the United States, Italy and Spain. The cDNA or gDNA used as material had been derived from T cells, B-cell-depleted T cells, or PBMCs.

Clones were sequenced by immunoSEQ multiplex PCR, and TCRdb holds only the in-frame ones, with some missing. The table has around 160,000 clones, around 89% seen once. Residents of 24 US areas, aged roughly 18 to 90 years, made up the participants. CDR1 SEHNR and CDR2 FQNEAQ come from the germline V gene (reference sequence). The CDR3 is 18 residues long. The V gene end was trimmed by 0 bases and the J gene end by 4 bases; junction bases not matched to a gene: 5. The source of this sequence is a woman under 40 with acute COVID-19. Sequenced sample: PBMCs or T cells enriched from blood (not recorded which). This sequence joins TRBV7-9 and TRBJ2-1; 14 nucleotides agree with TRBD2. CDR3 sequence reads: CASSLAPGLAGEYNEQFF. DNA of the CDR3: TGTGCCAGCAGCTTAGCGCCGGGACTAGCGGGAGAGTACAATGAGCAGTTCTTC. The full variable domain, its missing parts supplied by reference TRBV7-9 and TRBJ2-1, is DTGVSQNPRHKITKRGQNVTFRCDPISEHNRLYWYRQTLGQGPEFLTYFQNEAQLEKSRLLSDRFSAERPKGSFSTLEIQRTEQGDSAMYLCASSLAPGLAGEYNEQFFGPGTRLTVL.